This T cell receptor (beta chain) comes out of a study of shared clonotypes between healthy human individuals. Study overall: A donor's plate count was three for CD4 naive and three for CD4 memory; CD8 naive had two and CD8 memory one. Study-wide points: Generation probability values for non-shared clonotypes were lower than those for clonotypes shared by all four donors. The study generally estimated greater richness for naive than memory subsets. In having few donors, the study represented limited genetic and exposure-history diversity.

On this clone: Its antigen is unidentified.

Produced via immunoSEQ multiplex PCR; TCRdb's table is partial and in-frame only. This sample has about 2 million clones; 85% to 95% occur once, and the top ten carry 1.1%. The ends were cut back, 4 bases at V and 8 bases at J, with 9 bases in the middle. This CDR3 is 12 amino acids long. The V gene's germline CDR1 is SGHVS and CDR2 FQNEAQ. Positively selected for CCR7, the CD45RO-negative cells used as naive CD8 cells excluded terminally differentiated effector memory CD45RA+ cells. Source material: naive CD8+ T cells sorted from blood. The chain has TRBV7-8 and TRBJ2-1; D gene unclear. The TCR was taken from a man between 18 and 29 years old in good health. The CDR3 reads CASSWGRDEQFF. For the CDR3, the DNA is TGTGCCAGCAGCTGGGGTAGGGATGAGCAGTTCTTC.